This T cell receptor beta chain was identified during a study of OX40 agonist ivuxolimab in advanced cancers. Findings of the study overall: What antigens the expanded peripheral T cells recognized was never established.

As for this clone: Antigen specificity is unknown.

Some clones are missing from TCRdb's copy, which holds only in-frame ones; the method was immunoSEQ multiplex PCR. The sample carries some 66,000 clones, more than 65% recorded once. With 4 bases removed from V and 7 bases from J, the gap between germline ends came to 11 bases. The CDR3 runs to 13 residues. CDR1 is SGHTA, CDR2 FQGNSA, per germline. Patients were ineligible given autoimmune disease history or systemic immunosuppression. This sequence was found in an adult with an advanced solid tumor such as melanoma, head and neck, liver or kidney cancer. This chain connects TRBV7-2 to TRBJ1-5; the D is unclear. Here the sequenced sample was CD4+ or CD8+ T cells sorted from blood, taken in a trial of the OX40 agonist ivuxolimab. CDR3 loop: CASSSSGVQPQHF. The CDR3 DNA sequence: TGTGCCAGCAGCTCCTCCGGAGTCCAGCCCCAGCATTTT. Complete variable domain (other parts from reference TRBV7-2 and TRBJ1-5): GAGVSQSPSNKVTEKGKDVELRCDPISGHTALYWYRQSLGQGLEFLIYFQGNSAPDKSGLPSDRFSAERTGGSVSTLTIQRTQQEDSAVYLCASSSSGVQPQHFGDGTRLSIL.